These 27 T cell receptor beta chains were sequenced from one sample in a study of blood T cell repertoires in COVID-19. The table came from immunoSEQ multiplex PCR; TCRdb's copy has only in-frame clones and leaves some out. The sample lists 120,000 to 150,000 clones, approximately 84% occurring once. The sequenced sample was peripheral blood. Source of these receptors: a human donor with acute or convalescent COVID-19. The donor label of this sample is uncertain.

J is TRBJ2-1 and V is TRBV30; 12 bases align to TRBD2. Trimming took 1 base from V and 10 from J; bases not matched to a gene: 8. Germline V gene sequence: CDR1 GTSNPN, CDR2 SVGIG (reference sequence). The length of the CDR3 is 15 residues. This chain's CDR3 is CAWSGLAGDGSEQFF. The CDR3 bases are TGTGCCTGGAGTGGACTAGCGGGAGACGGGAGCGAGCAGTTCTTC.

This chain uses TRBV2 with TRBJ1-1; perhaps TRBD1 as D (6 bases). V was shortened by 6 bases and J by 1 base, with 12 bases between the two germline ends. The CDR3 extends over 14 amino acids. Germline V gene sequence: CDR1 SNHLY, CDR2 FYNNEI. The CDR3 region has the DNA TGTGCCAGCAGCGCAGAGACAGGGAACACTGAAGCTTTCTTT. Amino acids: CASSAETGNTEAFF.

The chain carries TRBV5-1 and TRBJ2-3; D is possibly TRBD1 (5 bases). CDR1 and CDR2 from the germline V gene are SGHRS and YFSETQ. Trimming cost V 5 bases and J 3 bases, with 19 bases left between them. This CDR3 comprises 16 residues. CDR3 DNA: TGCGCCAGCAGTCCCCGGACACGAGCTGTAACAGATACGCAGTATTTT. Translation gives CASSPRTRAVTDTQYF.

V and J are TRBV11-1 and TRBJ2-2; D gene unclear. The germline gives CDR1 SGHAT, CDR2 FQDESV (reference sequence). This CDR3 has 14 residues. The V and J ends lost 1 base and 7 bases respectively, with 10 bases between them. The DNA of the CDR3 is TGTGCCAGCAGCTTAGTGTTATCGGGCGGGGAGCTGTTTTTT. Protein sequence: CASSLVLSGGELFF.

The V and J genes are TRBV5-1 and TRBJ2-3, with TRBD1 matching over 11 bases. Germline loops: CDR1 SGHRS, CDR2 YFSETQ. V shed 4 bases and J 2 bases; nucleotides not matched to a gene: 9. The CDR3 is made up of 17 amino acids. For the CDR3, the DNA is TGCGCCAGCAGCCCACAGGGGACAGGGGGAGTCACAGATACGCAGTATTTT. It yields the protein CASSPQGTGGVTDTQYF.

This chain uses TRBV11-2 with TRBJ1-2, with no clear D. This CDR3 comprises 15 residues. Germline CDR1 reads SGHAT; CDR2 reads FQNNGV. V was shortened by 3 bases and J by 0 bases, with 11 bases between the two germline ends. CDR3 DNA sequence: TGTGCCAGCAGCTTGACGGCGGCGGCTAACTATGGCTACACCTTC. Protein sequence: CASSLTAAANYGYTF. Together with reference TRBV11-2 and TRBJ1-2, the CDR3 gives the full variable domain: EAGVAQSPRYKIIEKRQSVAFWCNPISGHATLYWYQQILGQGPKLLIQFQNNGVVDDSQLPKDRFSAERLKGVDSTLKIQPAKLEDSAVYLCASSLTAAANYGYTFGSGTRLTVV.

The chain combines TRBV5-1 with TRBJ2-5; 9 bases agree with TRBD2. Looked up from germline, CDR1 is SGHRS and CDR2 is YFSETQ. The CDR3 is 16 residues long. After removal of 3 bases from V and 1 base from J, the junction contained 7 bases not matched to a gene. The CDR3 DNA follows: TGCGCCAGCAGCTCTCGAAGCGGGGGGACCCAAGAGACCCAGTACTTC. Translating it yields CASSSRSGGTQETQYF.

Points on this clone: The germline gene is not matched at one end of the junction; a read error may be the cause. V and J are TRBV11-3 and TRBJ2-2, with D possibly TRBD2 on 5 matching bases. Germline-derived CDR1 and CDR2 are SGHNT and YENEEA. CDR3 size: 18 residues. In DNA form, the CDR3 reads TGTGCCATCAGCCATACAACCATGAGGGTAGAGAACACCGGGGAGCTGTTTTTT. Translating it yields CAISHTTMRVENTGELFF.

The chain employs TRBV3-1 (or the pseudogene TRBV3-2) and TRBJ1-4; D perhaps matches TRBD1 (6 bases). The germline V gene encodes CDR1 LGHDT and CDR2 YNNKEL (reference sequence). V was trimmed by 4 bases and J by 4 bases, leaving 16 bases between them. The CDR3 has 16 amino acids. The CDR3 nucleotides read TGTGCCAGCAGCCCCGAGTCGGGACAAAGTAATGAAAAACTGTTTTTT. Translating it yields CASSPESGQSNEKLFF.

This chain joins TRBV11-2 and TRBJ1-1; D unclear. V was trimmed by 6 bases and J by 1 base, leaving 9 bases between them. This CDR3 is 13 amino acids long. Germline values: CDR1 SGHAT, CDR2 FQNNGV. The CDR3 bases are TGTGCCAGCAGGCTTAGGAGGAACACTGAAGCTTTCTTT. Protein: CASRLRRNTEAFF. The full variable domain, rest sourced from reference TRBV11-2 and TRBJ1-1, is EAGVAQSPRYKIIEKRQSVAFWCNPISGHATLYWYQQILGQGPKLLIQFQNNGVVDDSQLPKDRFSAERLKGVDSTLKIQPAKLEDSAVYLCASRLRRNTEAFFGQGTRLTVV.

J is TRBJ1-1 and V is TRBV19; TRBD1 is a possible D gene (6 bases). In germline, CDR1 is LNHDA, CDR2 SQIVND (reference sequence). V lost 3 bases, J lost 6 bases, and 17 bases lay in between. This CDR3 has 15 residues. In DNA form, the CDR3 reads TGTGCCAGTAGTATTGCGACAGGAGATTTGGCTGAAGCTTTCTTT. It encodes CASSIATGDLAEAFF. Full variable domain (outside the CDR3, taken from reference TRBV19 and TRBJ1-1): DGGITQSPKYLFRKEGQNVTLSCEQNLNHDAMYWYRQDPGQGLRLIYYSQIVNDFQKGDIAEGYSVSREKKESFPLTVTSAQKNPTAFYLCASSIATGDLAEAFFGQGTRLTVV.

V is TRBV4-3 and J is TRBJ2-1; D call uncertain. The CDR3 runs 14 residues. V was clipped by 0 bases and J by 5 bases, with 8 bases between them. Germline CDR1 is LGHNA and CDR2 is YSLEER. The CDR3 coding sequence is TGCGCCAGCAGCCAAGAGTGGCAGGACAATGAGCAGTTCTTC. It codes for CASSQEWQDNEQFF.

The V and J genes are TRBV7-6 and TRBJ2-1, with D possibly TRBD2 on 5 matching bases. Germline V gene lookup returns CDR1 SGHVS and CDR2 FNYEAQ. V lost 3 bases to trimming and J lost 6 bases, with 15 bases between them. The CDR3 totals 15 residues. CDR3 coding DNA: TGTGCCAGCAGCTTTGGGGAGTCGGGGATCAATGAGCAGTTCTTC. Translated, it gives CASSFGESGINEQFF.

The CDR3 here is CASSEAPNFMNTEAFF. The CDR3, as DNA: TGTGCCAGCAGTGAAGCCCCGAACTTTATGAACACTGAAGCTTTCTTT. The genes are TRBV6-1 and TRBJ1-1; D is unclear. Per germline, CDR1 MNHNS and CDR2 SASEGT. The length of the CDR3 is 16 residues. Trimming pared 0 bases from V and 0 bases from J, leaving 11 bases between.

The chain recombines TRBV7-2 with TRBJ1-1; D unclear. Trimming left V 5 bases short and J 1 base short, with 11 bases between. This CDR3 region has 14 residues. Germline lookup yields CDR1 SGHTA and CDR2 FQGNSA. The CDR3 loop reads CASSPFPRNTEAFF. CDR3 nucleotides: TGTGCCAGCAGCCCCTTCCCCAGGAACACTGAAGCTTTCTTT.

The chain employs TRBV7-9 and TRBJ1-1, with D possibly matching TRBD1 (5 bases). V was trimmed by 4 bases and J by 1 base, leaving 7 bases between them. The CDR3 spans 13 residues. The germline gives CDR1 SEHNR, CDR2 FQNEAQ (reference sequence). The CDR3 DNA reads as TGTGCCAGCAGCTGGACATCGAACACTGAAGCTTTCTTT. Amino acid sequence: CASSWTSNTEAFF. Together with reference TRBV7-9 and TRBJ1-1, the CDR3 gives the full variable domain: DTGVSQNPRHKITKRGQNVTFRCDPISEHNRLYWYRQTLGQGPEFLTYFQNEAQLEKSRLLSDRFSAERPKGSFSTLEIQRTEQGDSAMYLCASSWTSNTEAFFGQGTRLTVV.

The V gene is TRBV19, the J gene TRBJ1-2; D is unclear. V dropped 3 bases and J dropped 4 bases, with 9 bases sitting between them. Germline CDR1 is LNHDA and CDR2 is SQIVND (reference sequence). This CDR3 region has 13 residues. CDR3 region: CASSILGSYGYTF. The CDR3 DNA sequence: TGTGCCAGTAGTATTTTGGGCAGCTATGGCTACACCTTC.

The rearrangement uses TRBV7-2 and TRBJ1-1, with a weak D call TRBD1 (5 bases). The CDR3 extends over 16 amino acids. Per germline, CDR1 SGHTA and CDR2 FQGNSA. Trimming removed 5 bases from V and 3 bases from J, with 19 bases in between. The CDR3 coding sequence is TGTGCCAGCAGCATATACAGGATCCCCAAGGACACTGAAGCTTTCTTT. Its protein is CASSIYRIPKDTEAFF.

This rearrangement joins TRBV6-2 or TRBV6-3 to TRBJ1-3, with 7 positions matching TRBD1. Per germline, CDR1 MNHEY and CDR2 SVGEGT. The CDR3 sequence is 18 residues long. V lost 6 bases and J lost 0; bases outside the gene matches: 14. CDR3 sequence: CASSRISGTESSGNTIYF. The CDR3 DNA sequence: TGTGCCAGCAGCCGAATATCCGGGACAGAAAGCTCTGGAAACACCATATATTTT.

The CDR3 DNA reads TGTGCCAGTAGTATAGGGCCAATCTCTGGAAACACCATATATTTT. Its protein product is CASSIGPISGNTIYF. V and J are TRBV19 and TRBJ1-3; D remains unclear. Per germline, CDR1 LNHDA and CDR2 SQIVND (reference sequence). The CDR3 loop spans 15 amino acids. The V gene lost 1 base and the J gene lost 0 bases, with 7 bases spanning the gap.

A note on this clone: The same CDR3 arises from other DNA sequences in this sample as well. J is TRBJ1-2 and V is TRBV4-3; D remains unclear. Germline V CDR1 and CDR2: LGHNA, YSLEER. V was shortened by 0 bases and J by 8 bases, with 13 bases between the two germline ends. There are 14 residues in the CDR3. The DNA for the CDR3 is TGCGCCAGCAGCCAAGATCGTCGGTTCTGGGGCTACACCTTC. This sequence encodes CASSQDRRFWGYTF.

The chain links TRBV19 to TRBJ2-5, with 8 bases identical to TRBD2. V was clipped by 7 bases and J by 3 bases; unmatched bases: 4. CDR1 and CDR2 from the germline V gene are LNHDA and SQIVND (reference sequence). The length of the CDR3 is 13 residues. DNA of the CDR3: TGTGCCAGTAATTCCGGGGGGGAAGAGACCCAGTACTTC. This translates into CASNSGGEETQYF.

This clone occurred a few times. V gene TRBV5-6 combines with J gene TRBJ1-1; no firm D call. Germline loops: CDR1 SGHDT, CDR2 YYEEEE. Deletions cut 2 bases from V and 3 bases from J, with 23 bases between. This CDR3 is built from 18 residues. The chain's CDR3 is CASSFAYFGRGLYTEAFF. CDR3 in DNA: TGTGCCAGCAGCTTTGCTTATTTTGGGAGAGGCTTATACACTGAAGCTTTCTTT.

V usage is TRBV4-1 and J usage is TRBJ1-6; 7 bases agree with TRBD1. The CDR3 is made up of 15 amino acids. Germline V gene sequence: CDR1 MGHRA, CDR2 YSYEKL. The J segment lost 5 bases and the V segment lost 3 bases, leaving 4 bases of the junction unmatched. CDR3 coding DNA: TGCGCCAGCAGCCACCGGGACAGAGATAATTCACCCCTCCACTTT. Amino acids: CASSHRDRDNSPLHF.

The chain couples TRBV7-2 to TRBJ2-7; D is uncertain. V lost 3 bases to trimming and J lost 3 bases, with 15 bases between them. Looked up from germline, CDR1 is SGHTA and CDR2 is FQGNSA. This CDR3 spans 15 amino acids. The CDR3 DNA reads TGTGCCAGCAGCTTGAGCAGCGCTAAAGGCTACGAGCAGTACTTC. Translation: CASSLSSAKGYEQYF.

The chain uses TRBV7-2 and TRBJ2-3, with 11 bases fitting TRBD2. The CDR3 has 18 amino acids. The J segment lost 0 bases and the V segment lost 1 base, leaving 6 bases of the junction unmatched. The germline gives CDR1 SGHTA, CDR2 FQGNSA. DNA for the CDR3: TGTGCCAGCAGCTTAGAACTAGCGGGGGTAACTAGCACAGATACGCAGTATTTT. This encodes CASSLELAGVTSTDTQYF.

CDR3 in DNA: TGTGCCAGCAGCTACACAGGGAATAGCAATCAGCCCCAGCATTTT. Amino acids: CASSYTGNSNQPQHF. The genes are TRBV7-2 and TRBJ1-5, with a weak D call TRBD1 (6 bases). V lost 4 bases and J lost 0, with 10 bases in between. Germline CDR1 SGHTA, CDR2 FQGNSA. The CDR3 is made up of 15 amino acids.